The clone carrying this TCR beta chain was detected a few times. The data were taken from a study of beta chain features in type 1 diabetes. Of the isolated RNA, all was reverse transcribed, and so the sequenced material was expressed TCRB transcripts. TCRdb keeps only in-frame clones here, not all; method: immunoSEQ multiplex PCR. There are 90,000 to 110,000 clones in the sample; 40% occur only once, and around 0.07% lies in the top ten. This receptor was identified in a woman aged 18-29 years in good health. The sample consisted of stem cell memory CD4+ T cells from blood.

The CDR3 coding sequence is TGTGCCAGCAGTTTAAACGGGAGGGCCGCAGATACGCAGTATTTT. This sequence encodes CASSLNGRAADTQYF. The gene calls are TRBV27 and TRBJ2-3; 8 nucleotides match TRBD2. Trimming cost V 2 bases and J 4 bases; bases outside gene matches: 5. The CDR3 sequence is 15 residues long. Germline-derived CDR1 and CDR2 are MNHEY and SMNVEV (reference sequence).